Following are 32 T cell receptor beta chains from one sample sequenced in a study of blood T cells in healthy people across ages. Primers used in a second PCR of about 7 to 11 cycles were a sample-barcoded 5' primer and a J-beta primer mix. TCRdb reprocessed the 5' RACE reads with MiXCR, giving one entry per CDR3 protein. The table records about 830,000 distinct CDR3 sequences, around 62% of them present only once. Material: blood. Receptors originate from a man in his thirties or forties in good health.

This clonotype was picked up a small number of times. The chain carries TRBV12-3 or TRBV12-4 and TRBJ1-6, with D tentatively TRBD1 (6 bases). V lost 7 bases to trimming and J lost 8 bases, with 24 bases between them. CDR3 length equals 17 residues. The CDR3 nucleotides read TGTGCCAGCACCCCCGCAGGAGGAGGGGGATCGGATTCACCCCTCCACTTT. This translates into CASTPAGGGGSDSPLHF.

This clonotype was seen more than once but under ten times. This chain joins TRBV5-1 and TRBJ2-1, with TRBD1 as a possible D gene (5 bases). With 0 bases removed from V and 7 bases from J, the gap between germline ends came to 17 bases. This CDR3 region has 16 residues. Germline CDR1 is SGHRS and CDR2 is YFSETQ. CDR3 amino acids: CASSLEGWARLNEQFF. The DNA for the CDR3 is TGCGCCAGCAGCTTGGAGGGGTGGGCACGCTTGAATGAGCAGTTCTTC. The full variable domain, its missing parts supplied by reference TRBV5-1 and TRBJ2-1, is KAGVTQTPRYLIKTRGQQVTLSCSPISGHRSVSWYQQTPGQGLQFLFEYFSETQRNKGNFPGRFSGRQFSNSRSEMNVSTLELGDSALYLCASSLEGWARLNEQFFGPGTRLTVL.

The sample holds a few counts of this clonotype. The chain links TRBV9 to TRBJ1-2, with D possibly being TRBD1 (5 bases). V lost 0 bases and J lost 4, with 16 bases in between. Germline values: CDR1 SGDLS, CDR2 YYNGEE. CDR3 size: 16 residues. The CDR3 loop is CASSVDERGASYGYTF. In nucleotides, the CDR3 is TGTGCCAGCAGCGTAGACGAGAGGGGCGCGAGCTATGGCTACACCTTC.

CDR3 sequence: CASSFPGLADNEQYF. CDR3 DNA: TGTGCCAGCAGTTTCCCGGGACTAGCGGACAACGAGCAGTACTTC. This chain joins TRBV6-2 or TRBV6-3 and TRBJ2-7; 11 positions match TRBD2. In germline, CDR1 is MNHEY, CDR2 SVGEGT. This CDR3 spans 15 amino acids. V shed 4 bases and J 5 bases; nucleotides not matched to a gene: 7.

The rearrangement uses TRBV7-2 and TRBJ2-7, with 8 bases fitting TRBD2. The germline V gene has CDR1 SGHTA and CDR2 FQGNSA. The trim removed 3 bases at V and 3 bases at J, leaving 7 bases unmatched. The length of the CDR3 is 15 residues. The CDR3 sequence is CASSFSGESIYEQYF. The CDR3 DNA follows: TGTGCCAGCAGCTTTAGCGGGGAGTCCATCTACGAGCAGTACTTC.

The V call is TRBV5-1, the J call TRBJ2-3, with 10 nucleotides matching TRBD2. The CDR3 length is 16 residues. The V gene's germline CDR1 is SGHRS and CDR2 YFSETQ. Trimming removed 1 base from V and 2 bases from J; junction bases left unmatched: 4. The CDR3: CASSLQSGGATDTQYF. DNA for the CDR3: TGCGCCAGCAGCTTGCAGAGCGGGGGGGCCACAGATACGCAGTATTTT.

This clonotype has a handful of counts. V gene TRBV20-1 combines with J gene TRBJ1-5; D is unresolved. V dropped 0 bases and J dropped 0 bases, with 9 bases sitting between them. CDR1 is DFQATT and CDR2 is SNEGSKA in the germline V gene (reference sequence). This CDR3 contains 15 residues. The CDR3: CSAREGWGSNQPQHF. In nucleotides, the CDR3 is TGCAGTGCTAGAGAGGGGTGGGGTAGCAATCAGCCCCAGCATTTT.

In regard to this clonotype: Since a much larger clone is just one base distant, this may be a read error. The J gene is TRBJ2-4, the V gene TRBV6-5, with D possibly being TRBD1 (6 bases). The last part of the DNA fits TRBJ2-7 better; the J call may be wrong. Germline CDR1 MNHEY, CDR2 SVGAGI. The CDR3 length is 15 residues. This CDR3 reads CASSYGVGGSYEQYF. The CDR3 nucleotides read TGTGCCAGCAGTTACGGGGTAGGGGGTAGCTACGAGCAGTACTTC.

The chain has TRBV2 and TRBJ1-1; D uncertain. In germline, CDR1 is SNHLY, CDR2 FYNNEI. Trimming took 1 base from V and 7 from J, leaving 10 bases between them. This CDR3 has 13 residues. The CDR3 coding sequence is TGTGCCAGCAGTGAAGGAGGGTTTAGTGAAGCTTTCTTT. Its translation: CASSEGGFSEAFF.

The chain employs TRBV6-5 and TRBJ2-3, with 7 bases aligning to TRBD2. Germline CDR1 and CDR2: MNHEY and SVGAGI. Trimming removed 5 bases from V and 6 bases from J; junction bases left unmatched: 8. The CDR3 is 14 residues long. The DNA of the CDR3 is TGTGCCAGCAGTGATAGACTAGCTACGGATACGCAGTATTTT. Protein product: CASSDRLATDTQYF.

A few counts support this clonotype. V and J are TRBV10-3 and TRBJ2-6, with D perhaps matching TRBD1 (5 bases). CDR1 is ENHRY, CDR2 SYGVKD, per germline. There are 16 residues in the CDR3. Trimming stripped 5 bases from V and 0 bases from J, with 11 bases between. Here the CDR3 reads CAISRDSGSGANVLTF. Written as DNA, the CDR3 is TGTGCCATCAGTCGAGACAGTGGCTCTGGGGCCAACGTCCTGACTTTC.

The chain uses TRBV6-1 and TRBJ1-1, with D unclear. Germline loops: CDR1 MNHNS, CDR2 SASEGT. V gave up 7 bases and J gave up 2 bases, with 11 bases separating them. CDR3 length: 13 amino acids. The CDR3 bases are TGTGCCAGCATTCGGGGAGGCAACACTGAAGCTTTCTTT. Encoded protein: CASIRGGNTEAFF.

This chain uses TRBV28 with TRBJ1-6, with TRBD1 as a possible D gene (5 bases). Trimming shortened V by 3 bases and J by 11 bases, and 14 bases separated the two germline ends. The CDR3 consists of 14 residues. Germline V gives CDR1 MDHEN, CDR2 SYDVKM. This chain's CDR3 is CASSFGGGAAPLHF. In DNA, the CDR3 is TGTGCCAGCAGTTTTGGGGGTGGGGCCGCACCCCTCCACTTT.

This clonotype was observed a handful of times. The chain joins TRBV15 to TRBJ2-5; a possible D gene is TRBD1 (5 bases). The germline V gene encodes CDR1 LNHNV and CDR2 YYDKDF (reference sequence). There are 14 residues in the CDR3. V dropped 5 bases and J dropped 4 bases, with 14 bases sitting between them. The CDR3 region has the DNA TGTGCCACCAGCGAACCAGGGTTAGGAGAGACCCAGTACTTC. Translation: CATSEPGLGETQYF.

This chain joins TRBV7-9 and TRBJ1-4; D not resolved. Germline values: CDR1 SEHNR, CDR2 FQNEAQ (reference sequence). V lost 4 bases to trimming and J lost 5 bases, with 14 bases between them. The CDR3 is made up of 15 amino acids. The CDR3: CASSSLAFQNEKLFF. The CDR3 region has the DNA TGTGCCAGCAGCTCCCTGGCCTTCCAGAATGAAAAACTGTTTTTT.

This clonotype turned up a few times. The chain is built from TRBV3-1 and TRBJ2-3, with D perhaps being TRBD1 or TRBD2 (5 bases each). The CDR3 length is 15 residues. The V and J ends lost 4 bases and 2 bases respectively, with 13 bases between them. The germline gives CDR1 LGHDT, CDR2 YNNKEL (reference sequence). CDR3 sequence reads: CASSRREGNTDTQYF. CDR3 nucleotides: TGTGCCAGCAGCCGGCGAGAGGGGAACACAGATACGCAGTATTTT.

The chain joins TRBV15 to TRBJ2-7; 8 bases agree with TRBD1. This CDR3 is 13 amino acids long. With V trimmed by 5 bases and J by 3 bases, 3 bases remained unmatched. From germline, CDR1 is LNHNV and CDR2 YYDKDF (reference sequence). The CDR3 DNA reads TGTGCCACCAGCCGGGACAGGTTCTACGAGCAGTACTTC. Translation gives CATSRDRFYEQYF.

This clonotype occurred once. The chain links TRBV27 to TRBJ2-2; tentative D call: TRBD1 (5 bases). This CDR3 region has 14 residues. Germline loops: CDR1 MNHEY, CDR2 SMNVEV (reference sequence). Trimming removed 2 bases at V and 6 bases at J, with 10 bases between. DNA of the CDR3: TGTGCCAGCAGTTTACGCGTAGGGGCCGGGGAGCTGTTTTTT. Amino acid sequence: CASSLRVGAGELFF.

The chain couples TRBV20-1 to TRBJ2-5, with D possibly called TRBD1 or TRBD2 (5 bases each). The CDR3 is made up of 15 amino acids. V was shortened by 3 bases and J by 4 bases, with 18 bases between the two germline ends. From germline, CDR1 is DFQATT and CDR2 SNEGSKA (reference sequence). The CDR3 nucleotides read TGCAGTGCTAGTGGGGGTTCTGACCGGAGAGAGACCCAGTACTTC. It specifies CSASGGSDRRETQYF.

This clonotype was observed a few times. The rearrangement joins TRBV7-9 to TRBJ1-2; D possibly corresponds to TRBD1 (6 bases). The germline V gene encodes CDR1 SEHNR and CDR2 FQNEAQ (reference sequence). V shed 2 bases and J shed 6 bases, with 13 bases lying between them. The length of the CDR3 is 14 residues. The CDR3 loop reads CASSLLPGGHGYTF. CDR3 bases: TGTGCCAGCAGCTTACTTCCCGGGGGCCATGGCTACACCTTC.

This clonotype showed up just a few times. The CDR3 protein is CASSLTKGGSSYEQYF. CDR3 bases: TGTGCCAGCAGCTTAACGAAGGGGGGGAGCTCCTACGAGCAGTACTTC. The chain combines TRBV7-2 with TRBJ2-7, with D tentatively TRBD2 (7 bases). Looked up from germline, CDR1 is SGHTA and CDR2 is FQGNSA. V was clipped by 2 bases and J by 0 bases, with 14 bases between them. The CDR3 runs 16 residues.

The gene calls are TRBV11-1 and TRBJ2-1, with TRBD2 as a possible D gene (6 bases). V gave up 1 base and J gave up 6 bases, with 19 bases separating them. The CDR3 is 17 residues long. Germline CDR1 and CDR2: SGHAT and FQDESV (reference sequence). The CDR3 DNA follows: TGTGCCAGCAGCTTAGGACGCATGGGGGGAGGAAGCAATGAGCAGTTCTTC. Protein sequence: CASSLGRMGGGSNEQFF. The variable domain in full, completed from reference TRBV11-1 and TRBJ2-1, reads EAEVAQSPRYKITEKSQAVAFWCDPISGHATLYWYRQILGQGPELLVQFQDESVVDDSQLPKDRFSAERLKGVDSTLKIQPAELGDSAMYLCASSLGRMGGGSNEQFFGPGTRLTVL.

The CDR3 nucleotides read TGTGCCAGCAGTTCGGGACAGGGGGCCAAAAACATTCAGTACTTC. Translation gives CASSSGQGAKNIQYF. The rearrangement joins TRBV9 to TRBJ2-4; TRBD1 matches 10 bases. The CDR3 length is 15 residues. Germline V gene data show CDR1 as SGDLS and CDR2 as YYNGEE. Trimming took 5 bases from V and 1 from J; bases not matched to a gene: 3.

Turning to this clonotype: At one of its ends the junction is not consistent with the germline gene, which may arise from a read error. V and J are TRBV20-1 and TRBJ2-6, with 9 bases fitting TRBD1. The CDR3 loop spans 21 amino acids. The germline V gene encodes CDR1 DFQATT and CDR2 SNEGSKA (reference sequence). CDR3 protein: CSARDKTQLGDRVSGANVLTF. In nucleotides, the CDR3 is TGCAGTGCCAGAGACAAAACCCAGCTCGGGGACAGGGTGAGCGGGGCCAACGTCCTGACTTTC.

This clonotype appeared a few times. V gene TRBV5-1 combines with J gene TRBJ2-2; D is uncertain. The V gene lost 4 bases and the J gene lost 1 base, with 14 bases spanning the gap. The germline V gene has CDR1 SGHRS and CDR2 YFSETQ. This CDR3 is built from 16 residues. The CDR3 nucleotides read TGCGCCAGCAGCCCGGCTCGGACCCAGAACACCGGGGAGCTGTTTTTT. This encodes CASSPARTQNTGELFF.

This chain uses TRBV7-9 with TRBJ2-7; D is possibly TRBD1 (6 bases). The V end was cut by 6 bases, the J end by 0 bases, with 12 bases between. The CDR3 contains 14 residues. Germline-derived CDR1 and CDR2 are SEHNR and FQNEAQ (reference sequence). The CDR3 loop reads CASSWGTNSYEQYF. CDR3 nucleotides: TGTGCCAGCAGTTGGGGGACAAACTCCTACGAGCAGTACTTC. The full variable domain, its missing parts supplied by reference TRBV7-9 and TRBJ2-7, is DTGVSQNPRHKITKRGQNVTFRCDPISEHNRLYWYRQTLGQGPEFLTYFQNEAQLEKSRLLSDRFSAERPKGSFSTLEIQRTEQGDSAMYLCASSWGTNSYEQYFGPGTRLTVT.

The chain links TRBV15 to TRBJ2-1; D unresolved. The CDR3 length is 15 residues. Trimming shortened V by 0 bases and J by 1 base, and 7 bases separated the two germline ends. The germline V gene encodes CDR1 LNHNV and CDR2 YYDKDF (reference sequence). CDR3 region: CATSRERNSYNEQFF. The CDR3 DNA is TGTGCCACCAGCAGAGAAAGGAATTCCTACAATGAGCAGTTCTTC.

Only one count was recorded for this clonotype. This chain uses TRBV11-2 with TRBJ2-5; possible D gene TRBD1, 6 bases. Trimming pared 5 bases from V and 2 bases from J, leaving 12 bases between. Per germline, CDR1 SGHAT and CDR2 FQNNGV. This CDR3 has 14 amino acids. This CDR3 reads CASSRNRVQETQYF. The CDR3 DNA is TGTGCCAGCAGCCGCAACAGGGTTCAAGAGACCCAGTACTTC.

This chain links TRBV6-2 or TRBV6-3 with TRBJ2-5; 7 nucleotides agree with TRBD1. Germline CDR1 and CDR2: MNHEY and SVGEGT. J lost 4 bases, V lost 4 bases, and 6 bases had no gene match. The CDR3 covers 14 residues. The CDR3 loop reads CASSFTGVGETQYF. CDR3 bases: TGTGCCAGCAGTTTCACAGGGGTCGGAGAGACCCAGTACTTC.

The sample holds one count of this clonotype. V usage is TRBV20-1 and J usage is TRBJ1-1; 12 bases match TRBD1. Germline-derived CDR1 and CDR2 are DFQATT and SNEGSKA (reference sequence). Trimming took 6 bases from V and 10 from J; bases not matched to a gene: 12. The CDR3 totals 14 residues. The CDR3 nucleotides are TGCAGTGCCCATAATGGGGACAGGGGGCTAGTAGCTTTCTTT. This sequence encodes CSAHNGDRGLVAFF.

The J gene is TRBJ1-6, the V gene TRBV21-1; TRBD1 is taken as the D call from the table, unchecked against the DNA. TRBV21-1 is an annotated pseudogene. The CDR3 has 12 residues. The CDR3 region has the DNA TGTGCCAGCAGCGCCCGGACAGGTCCCCTCCACTTT. It codes for CASSARTGPLHF.

The V gene is TRBV6-1, the J gene TRBJ1-2; 7 positions match TRBD1. Germline CDR1 is MNHNS and CDR2 is SASEGT. Unmatched junction bases numbered 4, after V lost 3 bases and J lost 0 bases. This CDR3 comprises 15 residues. As DNA, the CDR3 is TGTGCCAGCAGTGAGCCCGGACAGGCTAACTATGGCTACACCTTC. Protein sequence: CASSEPGQANYGYTF.